A single sample gave rise to the 23 T cell receptor beta chains below, sequenced in a study of T-cell reconstitution after alpha-beta-depleted transplantation in children. Unique molecular identifiers featured in how the TCRbeta library was prepared. TCRdb recomputed calls from the PCR reads with MiXCR, one row per CDR3 protein. This table has about a million distinct CDR3 sequences, about 29% appearing once. The sequences come from PBMCs, mostly from graft donor cells, collected 360 days after TCRalphabeta/CD19-depleted stem cell transplant. All receptors derive from a boy in the first two years of life who had a stem cell transplant for SCID, so the T cells may come from the graft donor.

V is TRBV7-2 and J is TRBJ1-2; 7 bases fit TRBD1. The CDR3 has 18 amino acids. The J segment lost 4 bases and the V segment lost 3 bases, leaving 17 bases of the junction unmatched. In germline, CDR1 is SGHTA, CDR2 FQGNSA. This chain's CDR3 is CASSFRATGRESLYGYTF. In DNA form, the CDR3 reads TGTGCCAGCAGCTTCCGTGCGACAGGGCGGGAGAGCCTCTATGGCTACACCTTC.

The chain recombines TRBV15 with TRBJ2-7; 10 bases are a match to TRBD1. The CDR3 totals 17 residues. Trimming removed 0 bases from V and 3 bases from J; junction bases left unmatched: 8. The germline gives CDR1 LNHNV, CDR2 YYDKDF (reference sequence). The DNA of the CDR3 is TGTGCCACCAGCAGAGATATTGGGACAGGGGTTATCTACGAGCAGTACTTC. Translating gives CATSRDIGTGVIYEQYF. The variable domain in full, completed from reference TRBV15 and TRBJ2-7, reads DAMVIQNPRYQVTQFGKPVTLSCSQTLNHNVMYWYQQKSSQAPKLLFHYYDKDFNNEADTPDNFQSRRPNTSFCFLDIRSPGLGDTAMYLCATSRDIGTGVIYEQYFGPGTRLTVT.

V and J are TRBV3-1 and TRBJ2-7; no firm D call. Germline V gives CDR1 LGHDT, CDR2 YNNKEL (reference sequence). V was shortened by 1 base and J by 3 bases, with 7 bases between the two germline ends. The CDR3 is 13 residues long. CDR3 nucleotide sequence: TGTGCCAGCAGCCAAGTTCACCGCTACGAGCAGTACTTC. Protein: CASSQVHRYEQYF.

This clonotype was seen only a few times. This rearrangement joins TRBV12-3 or TRBV12-4 to TRBJ2-5, with D maybe TRBD2 (5 bases). Trimming took off 4 bases at V and 7 bases at J, with 10 bases between the two ends. The CDR3 runs to 12 residues. The CDR3: CASSSLDLTQYF. DNA for the CDR3: TGTGCCAGCAGTTCTTTGGACTTGACCCAGTACTTC.

Only a few counts were recorded for this clonotype. At one end the junction does not follow the germline gene, possibly because of a read error. The chain carries TRBV28 and TRBJ2-7; no definite D call. This CDR3 has 12 residues. CDR1 is MDHEN, CDR2 SYDVKM, per germline. The CDR3 loop is CASSTLPRPQNF. The CDR3 DNA reads TGTGCCAGCAGTACACTCCCGAGACCCCAGAACTTC.

The gene calls are TRBV11-2 and TRBJ2-1, with TRBD2 matching 14 bases. Germline CDR1 SGHAT, CDR2 FQNNGV. Germline trimming cut 5 bases from V and 2 bases from J; bases unmatched to any gene: 11. The CDR3 length is 19 residues. For the CDR3, the DNA is TGTGCCAGCAGCCCCAGGGGACTAGCGGGGGAAGGCACCTACAATGAGCAGTTCTTC. Its translation: CASSPRGLAGEGTYNEQFF.

The chain joins TRBV5-1 to TRBJ2-7, with TRBD1 matching 7 bases. With 0 bases clipped from V and 10 bases from J, the junction kept 1 base outside the gene matches. CDR3 length: 11 amino acids. CDR1 is SGHRS, CDR2 YFSETQ, per germline. The CDR3 DNA sequence: TGCGCCAGCAGCTTGGGGGACAGTCAGTACTTC. This sequence encodes CASSLGDSQYF.

This chain joins TRBV12-3 or TRBV12-4 and TRBJ2-1, with D possibly TRBD1 on 5 matching bases. V lost 3 bases, J lost 2 bases, and 17 bases lay in between. The length of the CDR3 is 17 residues. The CDR3 DNA follows: TGTGCCAGCAGTTTCCTCGTGGGGCCGCGTACCTACAATGAGCAGTTCTTC. This translates into CASSFLVGPRTYNEQFF.

This clonotype has ten or more counts. This chain uses TRBV6-5 with TRBJ1-2; TRBD1 might be the D (5 bases). Trimming shortened V by 4 bases and J by 2 bases, and 11 bases separated the two germline ends. Per germline, CDR1 MNHEY and CDR2 SVGAGI. The CDR3 totals 14 residues. The CDR3 bases are TGTGCCAGCAGTTCGGTGTGGGGGAACTATGGCTACACCTTC. Encoded protein: CASSSVWGNYGYTF.

This clonotype was seen ten or more times. This chain uses TRBV7-2 with TRBJ1-1, with a tentative D call TRBD1 (5 bases). Germline CDR1 SGHTA, CDR2 FQGNSA. This CDR3 spans 14 amino acids. Trimming removed 5 bases from V and 0 bases from J, with 10 bases in between. In DNA form, the CDR3 reads TGTGCCAGCAGCCGACAGCTCATGAACACTGAAGCTTTCTTT. Amino acids: CASSRQLMNTEAFF. The whole variable domain, remainder taken from reference TRBV7-2 and TRBJ1-1, is GAGVSQSPSNKVTEKGKDVELRCDPISGHTALYWYRQSLGQGLEFLIYFQGNSAPDKSGLPSDRFSAERTGGSVSTLTIQRTQQEDSAVYLCASSRQLMNTEAFFGQGTRLTVV.

The sample holds a few counts of this clonotype. The gene calls are TRBV24-1 and TRBJ1-1; 10 nucleotides align to TRBD1. CDR3 length equals 19 residues. Germline V gives CDR1 KGHDR, CDR2 SFDVKD. Unmatched junction bases numbered 19, after V lost 10 bases and J lost 0 bases. The CDR3 sequence is CATRGTGVFGRRLNTEAFF. DNA for the CDR3: TGTGCCACTAGGGGGACAGGGGTTTTCGGGAGGAGGTTGAACACTGAAGCTTTCTTT.

The rearrangement links TRBV28 to TRBJ2-1; possible D gene TRBD2, 5 bases. This CDR3 spans 13 amino acids. The V gene's germline CDR1 is MDHEN and CDR2 SYDVKM. With 5 bases removed from V and 8 bases from J, the gap between germline ends came to 13 bases. CDR3 nucleotides: TGTGCCAGCAGTCCGACTAACCTCTATGAGCAGTTCTTC. It is translated as CASSPTNLYEQFF.

This clonotype turned up a few times. The V gene is TRBV20-1, the J gene TRBJ2-1; 7 bases line up with TRBD1. The germline gives CDR1 DFQATT, CDR2 SNEGSKA (reference sequence). V dropped 4 bases and J dropped 4; count of bases not matched to a gene: 7. This CDR3 is 14 amino acids long. CDR3 coding DNA: TGCAGTGCTACGACAGGGAACGGTTACAATGAGCAGTTCTTC. It specifies CSATTGNGYNEQFF.

This clonotype was observed a few times. The V gene is TRBV9, the J gene TRBJ2-3, with D possibly being TRBD2 (6 bases). This CDR3 has 15 amino acids. Germline V gene sequence: CDR1 SGDLS, CDR2 YYNGEE. Trimming took off 2 bases at V and 6 bases at J, with 16 bases between the two ends. This CDR3 is CASSVSRGSFDTQYF. The CDR3, as DNA: TGTGCCAGCAGCGTCTCGCGGGGAAGCTTCGATACGCAGTATTTT.

This clonotype was counted only a few times. The rearrangement links TRBV12-3 or TRBV12-4 to TRBJ2-1, with a tentative D call TRBD2 (6 bases). V lost 3 bases and J lost 0, with 12 bases in between. The CDR3 covers 16 residues. CDR3 in amino acids: CASSLRGTSSYNEQFF. In nucleotides, the CDR3 is TGTGCCAGCAGTTTGCGCGGGACCAGCTCCTACAATGAGCAGTTCTTC.

This rearrangement joins TRBV4-3 to TRBJ2-2, with D perhaps matching TRBD1 (6 bases). The CDR3 contains 14 residues. In germline, CDR1 is LGHNA, CDR2 YSLEER. With 6 bases removed from V and 2 bases from J, the gap between germline ends came to 10 bases. In nucleotides, the CDR3 is TGCGCCAGCAGAGAGACAGGAAACACCGGGGAGCTGTTTTTT. Translated: CASRETGNTGELFF.

To note about this clonotype: Likely a read error: the CDR3 ends without its conserved phenylalanine or tryptophan. This chain connects TRBV5-1 to TRBJ2-1, with D unresolved. The germline V and J ends were trimmed by 5 bases and 6 bases, with 9 bases remaining between them. The CDR3 totals 12 residues. The germline V gene has CDR1 SGHRS and CDR2 YFSETQ. The CDR3: CASSRRFNEQFC. CDR3 in DNA: TGCGCCAGCAGTCGAAGGTTCAATGAGCAGTTCTGC.

The chain is built from TRBV7-9 and TRBJ1-1; D unclear. The CDR3 has 13 amino acids. CDR1 is SEHNR and CDR2 is FQNEAQ in the germline V gene (reference sequence). V was shortened by 8 bases and J by 6 bases, with 16 bases between the two germline ends. The CDR3 DNA reads as TGTGCCAGCGCCACATCAGGTTTCGCTGAAGCTTTCTTT. This sequence encodes CASATSGFAEAFF. Together with reference TRBV7-9 and TRBJ1-1, the CDR3 gives the full variable domain: DTGVSQNPRHKITKRGQNVTFRCDPISEHNRLYWYRQTLGQGPEFLTYFQNEAQLEKSRLLSDRFSAERPKGSFSTLEIQRTEQGDSAMYLCASATSGFAEAFFGQGTRLTVV.

V and J are TRBV11-2 and TRBJ2-5, with TRBD2 identical over 16 bases. V trimming: 4 bases; J trimming: 5 bases; junction bases outside the gene matches: 16. Germline V gives CDR1 SGHAT, CDR2 FQNNGV. The CDR3 totals 20 residues. The CDR3 nucleotides read TGTGCCAGCAGCTCAAGCCCGGGACTAGCGGGGGGGGTATTGGGGGAGACCCAGTACTTC. It is translated as CASSSSPGLAGGVLGETQYF. The complete variable domain, with remaining parts taken from reference TRBV11-2 and TRBJ2-5, reads EAGVAQSPRYKIIEKRQSVAFWCNPISGHATLYWYQQILGQGPKLLIQFQNNGVVDDSQLPKDRFSAERLKGVDSTLKIQPAKLEDSAVYLCASSSSPGLAGGVLGETQYFGPGTRLLVL.

The sample holds a few counts of this clonotype. The chain combines TRBV12-3 or TRBV12-4 with TRBJ1-5; D is ambiguous. CDR3 length equals 14 residues. Trimming removed 0 bases from V and 4 bases from J, with 7 bases in between. As DNA, the CDR3 is TGTGCCAGCAGTTTAGCGCAACCAAATCAGCCCCAGCATTTT. Translating gives CASSLAQPNQPQHF.

The sample holds one count of this clonotype. The chain joins TRBV10-3 to TRBJ1-3, with no clear D. The germline V gene has CDR1 ENHRY and CDR2 SYGVKD. This CDR3 has 12 amino acids. V was trimmed by 8 bases and J by 1 base, leaving 6 bases between them. The CDR3 loop reads CAISRSGNTIYF. The CDR3 DNA sequence: TGTGCCATCTCTAGATCTGGAAACACCATATATTTT.

This clonotype was counted many times. CDR3 DNA sequence: TGTGCCAGCAGCGTAGTGGGGACAGGGGGGCCGGATGAGCAGTTCTTC. This sequence encodes CASSVVGTGGPDEQFF. The chain combines TRBV9 with TRBJ2-1; 11 bases fit TRBD1. There are 16 residues in the CDR3. Per germline, CDR1 SGDLS and CDR2 YYNGEE. With 0 bases clipped from V and 8 bases from J, the junction kept 7 bases outside the gene matches.

The rearrangement joins TRBV6-2 or TRBV6-3 to TRBJ2-4; D uncertain. V gave up 0 bases and J gave up 6 bases, with 12 bases separating them. The CDR3 consists of 15 residues. Germline V gives CDR1 MNHEY, CDR2 SVGEGT. CDR3 loop: CASSYSDGPTNIQYF. In DNA form, the CDR3 reads TGTGCCAGCAGTTACTCGGACGGACCGACAAACATTCAGTACTTC.